The present TCR beta chain was sequenced within a study of blood T cell repertoires in COVID-19. For the study at large: The study drew acute and convalescent COVID-19 samples from the United States, Italy and Spain.

Methods used by the authors: Amplified reference gene primers provided the basis for estimating nucleated cell counts. Sequenced by immunoSEQ multiplex PCR; TCRdb stores in-frame clones only, minus some. From that table come the V and J calls and clone size; the DNA was used to work out D and trimming. Altogether roughly 210,000 clones are present, less than 90% being singletons, with the ten largest covering approximately 1.7%. V shed 2 bases and J 0 bases; nucleotides not matched to a gene: 5. The CDR3 contains 16 residues. Germline CDR1 is MNHEY and CDR2 is SVGAGI. The clonotype was recovered from a man aged 70 or older with acute or convalescent COVID-19. The V call is TRBV6-5, the J call TRBJ2-7, with 9 bases lining up with TRBD2. Sequencing was done on a sample of peripheral blood. The CDR3 sequence: CASSYAASGTSYEQYF. The CDR3 DNA follows: TGTGCCAGCAGTTACGCGGCTAGCGGGACCTCCTACGAGCAGTACTTC.